The entry below describes one T cell receptor beta chain. The source of the sample is a study of cytomegalovirus exposure and HLA in healthy donors. This PCR relied on a set of 60 Vbeta primers and 13 Jbeta primers. The method was immunoSEQ multiplex PCR; TCRdb's version includes in-frame clones alone and lacks a portion of them. The table records some 190,000 clones, approximately 87% of them present only once. With 0 bases removed from V and 1 base from J, the gap between germline ends came to 6 bases. Germline-derived CDR1 and CDR2 are SGDLS and YYNGEE. This CDR3 comprises 14 residues. This clonotype originated in a man aged 25 to 45 in good health and CMV-seronegative. Sequenced input: PBMCs. V and J are TRBV9 and TRBJ2-3; D is unresolved. The DNA of the CDR3 is TGTGCCAGCAGCGTAGCCCCGGGCACAGATACGCAGTATTTT. As protein: CASSVAPGTDTQYF.